The rows below give T cell receptor beta chains drawn from one sample of a study of regulatory T cells in long-lasting Graves disease. Each CDR3 protein is one row after TCRdb ran MiXCR on the multiplex PCR reads. The sample has under 300,000 distinct CDR3 sequences, around 19% seen once; the top ten hold approximately 15%. These same data were also listed under a study on T cells in Graves' hyperthyroidism and ophthalmopathy.

The sample here was peripheral blood mononuclear cells (PBMCs), taken at new diagnosis, from a patient treated with antithyroid drugs. Receptor source: a woman in her twenties or thirties with Graves disease. The CDR3 runs from the conserved cysteine through the conserved F or W. A D gene is named only where the DNA matches it firmly. Part of the rows lack a size; the others show once, few, many or a class for expanded clones.

abundance: many
j_gene: TRBJ1-2
d_gene: TRBD1
v_gene: TRBV3-1
CDR3aa: CASSQWTGPGYTF
CDR3nt: TGTGCCAGCAGCCAGTGGACAGGGCCCGGCTACACCTTC

abundance: many
j_gene: TRBJ1-4
d_gene: .
v_gene: TRBV12-3/TRBV12-4
CDR3aa: CASSSDRVNEKLFF
CDR3nt: TGTGCCAGCAGCTCCGACCGGGTGAATGAAAAACTGTTTTTT

abundance: many
j_gene: TRBJ1-5
d_gene: .
v_gene: TRBV15
CDR3aa: CATSRFQGRSNQPQHF
CDR3nt: TGTGCCACCAGCAGATTCCAGGGCCGGAGCAATCAGCCCCAGCATTTT

abundance: many
j_gene: TRBJ1-1
d_gene: .
v_gene: TRBV27
CDR3aa: CASSPRGASTEAFF
CDR3nt: TGTGCCAGCAGTCCGAGAGGGGCGAGCACTGAAGCTTTCTTT

abundance: .
j_gene: TRBJ2-1
d_gene: .
v_gene: TRBV20-1
CDR3aa: CSARLGRKNVQFF
CDR3nt: TGCAGTGCTAGACTGGGACGGAAGAATGTGCAGTTCTTC

abundance: many
j_gene: TRBJ1-1
d_gene: TRBD1
v_gene: TRBV2
CDR3aa: CALGLTGDTEAFF
CDR3nt: TGTGCCCTTGGTCTTACAGGGGACACTGAAGCTTTCTTT

abundance: few
j_gene: TRBJ1-6
d_gene: .
v_gene: TRBV13
CDR3aa: CASSLGRSPYNSPLHF
CDR3nt: TGTGCCAGCAGCTTGGGACGGAGCCCCTATAATTCACCCCTCCACTTT

abundance: many
j_gene: TRBJ2-3
d_gene: .
v_gene: TRBV6-1
CDR3aa: CASSAMGVSSTDTQYF
CDR3nt: TGTGCCAGCAGTGCCATGGGGGTATCTAGCACAGATACGCAGTATTTT

abundance: once
j_gene: TRBJ1-3
d_gene: .
v_gene: TRBV5-4
CDR3aa: CASSRYDTDTIYF
CDR3nt: TGTGCCAGCAGCCGATATGACACAGACACCATATATTTT

abundance: .
j_gene: TRBJ2-2
d_gene: TRBD2
v_gene: TRBV5-1
CDR3aa: CASSNPSGGTNTGELFF
CDR3nt: TGCGCCAGCAGCAACCCTAGCGGGGGCACAAACACCGGGGAGCTGTTTTTT

abundance: many
j_gene: TRBJ2-2
d_gene: .
v_gene: TRBV2
CDR3aa: CASSERPPGETGELFF
CDR3nt: TGTGCCAGCAGCGAAAGGCCCCCTGGAGAAACCGGGGAGCTGTTTTTT

abundance: many
j_gene: TRBJ2-2
d_gene: .
v_gene: TRBV3-1
CDR3aa: CASSQQLGAGELFF
CDR3nt: TGTGCCAGCAGCCAACAACTAGGCGCCGGGGAGCTGTTTTTT

abundance: .
j_gene: TRBJ1-1
d_gene: .
v_gene: TRBV4-1
CDR3aa: CASSHPYAQRAEAFF
CDR3nt: TGCGCCAGCAGCCACCCCTACGCGCAACGGGCTGAAGCTTTCTTT

abundance: many
j_gene: TRBJ1-6
d_gene: .
v_gene: TRBV20-1
CDR3aa: CSVQQQGSPLHF
CDR3nt: TGCAGTGTCCAACAGCAGGGCTCACCCCTCCACTTT

abundance: many
j_gene: TRBJ1-2
d_gene: .
v_gene: TRBV27
CDR3aa: CASSSAGENYGYTF
CDR3nt: TGTGCCAGCAGTTCCGCCGGGGAGAACTATGGCTACACCTTC

abundance: many
j_gene: TRBJ1-1
d_gene: .
v_gene: TRBV12-3/TRBV12-4
CDR3aa: CASSSGLPNTEAFF
CDR3nt: TGTGCCAGCAGTTCCGGGTTACCGAACACTGAAGCTTTCTTT

abundance: many
j_gene: TRBJ2-7
d_gene: .
v_gene: TRBV12-3/TRBV12-4
CDR3aa: CASSFSLMGEQYF
CDR3nt: TGTGCCAGCAGTTTTTCTCTCATGGGAGAGCAGTACTTC

abundance: many
j_gene: TRBJ2-2
d_gene: .
v_gene: TRBV7-3
CDR3aa: CASGNGQNRANTGELFF
CDR3nt: TGTGCCAGCGGGAATGGGCAAAACAGGGCGAACACCGGGGAGCTGTTTTTT

abundance: many
j_gene: TRBJ2-3
d_gene: TRBD2
v_gene: TRBV7-2
CDR3aa: CASSLRPSRLAGAHF
CDR3nt: TGTGCCAGCAGCCTACGACCCTCCAGACTAGCGGGGGCACATTTT

abundance: few
j_gene: TRBJ2-1
d_gene: TRBD1
v_gene: TRBV4-1
CDR3aa: CASSQAPGQGEPYNEQFF
CDR3nt: TGCGCCAGCAGCCAAGCCCCGGGACAGGGGGAACCCTACAATGAGCAGTTCTTC

abundance: many
j_gene: TRBJ2-7
d_gene: .
v_gene: TRBV20-1
CDR3aa: CSARYRTYEQYF
CDR3nt: TGCAGTGCAAGGTACAGAACCTACGAGCAGTACTTC

abundance: .
j_gene: TRBJ1-2
d_gene: .
v_gene: TRBV16
CDR3aa: CASSQEQGLGYTF
CDR3nt: TGTGCCAGCAGCCAGGAACAGGGCCTTGGCTACACCTTC

abundance: many
j_gene: TRBJ1-5
d_gene: .
v_gene: TRBV12-3/TRBV12-4
CDR3aa: CASRPTRRKNQPQHF
CDR3nt: TGTGCCAGCAGGCCTACCCGGAGGAAAAATCAGCCCCAGCATTTT

abundance: few
j_gene: TRBJ2-1
d_gene: .
v_gene: TRBV5-6
CDR3aa: CASSKGPPNEQFF
CDR3nt: TGTGCCAGCAGCAAAGGGCCTCCCAATGAGCAGTTCTTC

abundance: many
j_gene: TRBJ2-7
d_gene: .
v_gene: TRBV18
CDR3aa: CASSPKAGYEQYF
CDR3nt: TGTGCCAGCTCACCAAAGGCCGGCTACGAGCAGTACTTC

abundance: many
j_gene: TRBJ2-7
d_gene: TRBD1
v_gene: TRBV12-3/TRBV12-4
CDR3aa: CASSLAPGGPVAMEQYF
CDR3nt: TGTGCCAGCAGTTTAGCGCCAGGGGGCCCCGTTGCTATGGAGCAGTACTTC

abundance: many
j_gene: TRBJ2-7
d_gene: .
v_gene: TRBV18
CDR3aa: CASSPQSSDEQYF
CDR3nt: TGTGCCAGCTCACCTCAATCTAGCGACGAGCAGTACTTC

abundance: many
j_gene: TRBJ1-1
d_gene: .
v_gene: TRBV11-2
CDR3aa: CASSKTQAGVAFF
CDR3nt: TGTGCCAGCAGCAAAACCCAGGCTGGGGTTGCTTTCTTT

abundance: many
j_gene: TRBJ1-6
d_gene: .
v_gene: TRBV14
CDR3aa: CASSPWTVGNSPLHF
CDR3nt: TGTGCCAGCAGCCCTTGGACAGTCGGTAATTCACCCCTCCACTTT

abundance: .
j_gene: TRBJ1-1
d_gene: .
v_gene: TRBV6-2/TRBV6-3
CDR3aa: CASSSRTLTEAFF
CDR3nt: TGTGCCAGCAGTTCTCGGACCCTTACTGAAGCTTTCTTT

abundance: many
j_gene: TRBJ1-6
d_gene: TRBD1
v_gene: TRBV5-1
CDR3aa: CASSLQSPGQGNSPLHF
CDR3nt: TGCGCCAGCAGCTTGCAATCCCCGGGACAGGGGAACTCACCCCTCCACTTT

abundance: many
j_gene: TRBJ1-3
d_gene: .
v_gene: TRBV12-3/TRBV12-4
CDR3aa: CASERGTGNTIYF
CDR3nt: TGTGCCAGCGAGCGGGGCACTGGAAACACCATATATTTT

abundance: many
j_gene: TRBJ2-1
d_gene: TRBD2
v_gene: TRBV11-2
CDR3aa: CASSIKEAGGGNEQFF
CDR3nt: TGTGCCAGCAGTATAAAGGAGGCGGGGGGCGGCAATGAGCAGTTCTTC

abundance: few
j_gene: TRBJ2-2
d_gene: TRBD2
v_gene: TRBV11-2
CDR3aa: CASWAGENTGELFF
CDR3nt: TGTGCCAGCTGGGCGGGGGAGAACACCGGGGAGCTGTTTTTT

abundance: many
j_gene: TRBJ1-2
d_gene: .
v_gene: TRBV3-1
CDR3aa: CASSQGRGHYGYTF
CDR3nt: TGTGCCAGCAGCCAAGGGAGGGGACACTATGGCTACACCTTC

abundance: many
j_gene: TRBJ2-7
d_gene: TRBD1
v_gene: TRBV12-3/TRBV12-4
CDR3aa: CASSQSGDSSYEQYF
CDR3nt: TGTGCCAGCAGCCAAAGTGGGGACAGCTCCTACGAGCAGTACTTC

abundance: many
j_gene: TRBJ1-4
d_gene: .
v_gene: TRBV2
CDR3aa: CASRKQGEKLFF
CDR3nt: TGTGCCAGCAGAAAACAGGGAGAAAAACTGTTTTTT

abundance: many
j_gene: TRBJ2-7
d_gene: .
v_gene: TRBV3-1
CDR3aa: CASGRTNSYEQYF
CDR3nt: TGTGCCAGCGGGAGGACTAACTCCTACGAGCAGTACTTC

abundance: many
j_gene: TRBJ1-1
d_gene: .
v_gene: TRBV4-1
CDR3aa: CASSQDTGMTEAFF
CDR3nt: TGCGCCAGCAGCCAGGACACAGGGATGACTGAAGCTTTCTTT

abundance: many
j_gene: TRBJ2-3
d_gene: TRBD1
v_gene: TRBV15
CDR3aa: CATSFPDRVGTDTQYF
CDR3nt: TGTGCCACCAGCTTCCCGGACAGGGTGGGCACAGATACGCAGTATTTT

abundance: many
j_gene: TRBJ2-7
d_gene: TRBD1
v_gene: TRBV5-1
CDR3aa: CASKQDRVAYEQYF
CDR3nt: TGCGCCAGCAAGCAGGACAGGGTGGCCTACGAGCAGTACTTC

abundance: many
j_gene: TRBJ2-7
d_gene: .
v_gene: TRBV20-1
CDR3aa: CSARGTDETYEQYF
CDR3nt: TGCAGTGCTAGGGGGACTGACGAAACCTACGAGCAGTACTTC

abundance: many
j_gene: TRBJ1-5
d_gene: .
v_gene: TRBV19
CDR3aa: CASSNPQGHQPQHF
CDR3nt: TGTGCCAGTAGTAACCCACAGGGCCATCAGCCCCAGCATTTT

abundance: many
j_gene: TRBJ2-7
d_gene: TRBD1
v_gene: TRBV5-1
CDR3aa: CASSSPPGQALGEQYF
CDR3nt: TGCGCCAGCAGCTCGCCACCGGGACAGGCCCTCGGTGAGCAGTACTTC

abundance: many
j_gene: TRBJ1-5
d_gene: .
v_gene: TRBV28
CDR3aa: CASSFEVGGNQPQHF
CDR3nt: TGTGCCAGCAGTTTTGAGGTTGGCGGTAATCAGCCCCAGCATTTT

abundance: .
j_gene: TRBJ2-5
d_gene: TRBD1
v_gene: TRBV6-1
CDR3aa: CASGLGGGQETQYF
CDR3nt: TGTGCCAGCGGGTTAGGGGGCGGACAAGAGACCCAGTACTTC

abundance: .
j_gene: TRBJ2-1
d_gene: TRBD2
v_gene: TRBV7-8
CDR3aa: CASSTNPSGNEQFF
CDR3nt: TGTGCCAGCAGCACGAACCCTAGCGGGAATGAGCAGTTCTTC

abundance: many
j_gene: TRBJ1-1
d_gene: .
v_gene: TRBV7-2
CDR3aa: CASRGASGVVPNTEAFF
CDR3nt: TGTGCCAGCAGGGGGGCTTCGGGGGTAGTCCCGAACACTGAAGCTTTCTTT

abundance: many
j_gene: TRBJ1-6
d_gene: .
v_gene: TRBV5-1
CDR3aa: CASSLPDGGDQDSPLHF
CDR3nt: TGCGCCAGCAGCTTGCCGGACGGAGGAGATCAGGATTCACCCCTCCACTTT

abundance: many
j_gene: TRBJ1-2
d_gene: TRBD1
v_gene: TRBV7-9
CDR3aa: CASSPRDRETNGYTF
CDR3nt: TGTGCCAGCAGCCCCCGGGACAGGGAAACTAACGGCTACACCTTC

abundance: .
j_gene: TRBJ2-1
d_gene: .
v_gene: TRBV12-3/TRBV12-4
CDR3aa: CASSLSREEFF
CDR3nt: TGTGCCAGCAGTTTATCTAGGGAGGAGTTCTTC

abundance: .
j_gene: TRBJ1-1
d_gene: TRBD1
v_gene: TRBV24-1
CDR3aa: CATSDPTGGAFF
CDR3nt: TGTGCCACCAGTGACCCTACAGGGGGTGCTTTCTTT

abundance: .
j_gene: TRBJ2-7
d_gene: .
v_gene: TRBV20-1
CDR3aa: CSARDVGYGQYF
CDR3nt: TGCAGTGCTAGAGATGTGGGCTATGGGCAGTACTTC

abundance: many
j_gene: TRBJ1-2
d_gene: TRBD1
v_gene: TRBV3-1
CDR3aa: CASSQGTGDYGYTF
CDR3nt: TGTGCCAGCAGCCAGGGGACAGGGGACTATGGCTACACCTTC

abundance: few
j_gene: TRBJ2-3
d_gene: TRBD1
v_gene: TRBV20-1
CDR3aa: CSARGGQRTGYTDTQYF
CDR3nt: TGCAGTGCTAGAGGTGGGCAAAGGACAGGTTACACAGATACGCAGTATTTT

abundance: many
j_gene: TRBJ1-6
d_gene: TRBD1
v_gene: TRBV7-6
CDR3aa: CASRQDRGGESPLHF
CDR3nt: TGTGCCAGCAGGCAAGACAGGGGTGGGGAATCACCCCTCCACTTT

abundance: many
j_gene: TRBJ2-7
d_gene: TRBD2
v_gene: TRBV12-3/TRBV12-4
CDR3aa: CASSPRLAGGQLYEQYF
CDR3nt: TGTGCCAGCAGTCCTAGACTAGCGGGGGGGCAATTATACGAGCAGTACTTC

abundance: .
j_gene: TRBJ2-7
d_gene: TRBD1
v_gene: TRBV6-1
CDR3aa: CASSNKRDRVSF
CDR3nt: TGTGCCAGCAGTAACAAACGGGACAGGGTCAGCTTC

abundance: few
j_gene: TRBJ1-4
d_gene: .
v_gene: TRBV20-1
CDR3aa: CSASSDEKLFF
CDR3nt: TGCAGTGCTAGTTCCGATGAAAAACTGTTTTTT